Listed here are 22 T cell receptor beta chains from one sample, sequenced in a study of molecular identifiers for immune sequencing clone quantification. TCRdb analysed the PCR reads with MiXCR anew, one entry per CDR3 protein. This table has fewer than 350,000 distinct CDR3 sequences, roughly 24% appearing once. Sequenced sample: naive CD8+ T cells from blood, with Jurkat cell RNA spiked in. Subset defined: FACS-sorted CD8+CD4-CCR7+CD45RA+ naive T cells. The receptors were gathered from a human donor in good health. Some libraries in this study had Jurkat cell RNA spiked in.

A word on this clonotype: Possible read error: a much larger clone is one base away. This chain joins TRBV29-1 and TRBJ1-1; D is uncertain. There are 12 residues in the CDR3. In germline, CDR1 is SQVTM, CDR2 ANQGSEA. V gave up 6 bases and J gave up 4 bases, with 12 bases separating them. The DNA of the CDR3 is TGCAGCGTGGAGATTATGAGCACTGAAGCTTTCTTT. Translation gives CSVEIMSTEAFF. The whole variable domain, remainder taken from reference TRBV29-1 and TRBJ1-1, is SAVISQKPSRDICQRGTSLTIQCQVDSQVTMMFWYRQQPGQSLTLIATANQGSEATYESGFVIDKFPISRPNLTFSTLTVSNMSPEDSSIYLCSVEIMSTEAFFGQGTRLTVV.

This clonotype has only one observation. CDR3 nucleotides: TGCAGCGCTATAGACTACGAGCAGTACTTC. This sequence encodes CSAIDYEQYF. The chain employs TRBV29-1 and TRBJ2-7, with D unclear. Trimming cost V 7 bases and J 3 bases, with 7 bases left between them. The CDR3 contains 10 residues. CDR1 and CDR2 (germline): SQVTM, ANQGSEA.

In nucleotides, the CDR3 is TGTGCCAGCAGTGACAGGTTCCAGGCAGATACGCAGTATTTT. Amino acids: CASSDRFQADTQYF. The chain links TRBV2 to TRBJ2-3; D not certain. The CDR3 spans 14 residues. Germline CDR1 and CDR2: SNHLY and FYNNEI. The V and J ends lost 3 bases and 4 bases respectively, with 11 bases between them.

To note about this clonotype: The conserved final phenylalanine or tryptophan is absent from the CDR3, which likely points to a read error. The V call is TRBV6-1, the J call TRBJ2-7; D gene uncertain. The CDR3 runs 13 residues. CDR1 and CDR2 from the germline V gene are MNHNS and SASEGT. With 1 base removed from V and 6 bases from J, the gap between germline ends came to 10 bases. The CDR3 here is CASSEEVSGEQYS. CDR3 coding DNA: TGTGCCAGCAGTGAAGAGGTGTCCGGCGAGCAGTACTCC.

The rearrangement joins TRBV30 to TRBJ1-1; D is unresolved. V was clipped by 4 bases and J by 0 bases, with 9 bases between them. This CDR3 contains 13 residues. Germline V gene lookup returns CDR1 GTSNPN and CDR2 SVGIG (reference sequence). The DNA of the CDR3 is TGTGCCTGGACAGCGATCATGAACACTGAAGCTTTCTTT. It codes for CAWTAIMNTEAFF.

This clonotype has at least ten counts. V and J are TRBV7-2 and TRBJ1-1; TRBD1 aligns across 7 bases. Looked up from germline, CDR1 is SGHTA and CDR2 is FQGNSA. Germline trimming cut 6 bases from V and 1 base from J; bases unmatched to any gene: 5. This CDR3 comprises 14 residues. This chain's CDR3 is CASSFRGPNTEAFF. In DNA, the CDR3 is TGTGCCAGCAGTTTTAGGGGGCCGAACACTGAAGCTTTCTTT.

Comments on this clonotype: The CDR3 does not close with the conserved phenylalanine or tryptophan, likely indicating a read error. The chain couples TRBV27 to TRBJ1-5; D gene uncertain. The CDR3 loop spans 15 amino acids. The V and J ends lost 3 bases and 0 bases respectively, with 9 bases between them. Germline V gene data show CDR1 as MNHEY and CDR2 as SMNVEV (reference sequence). Written as DNA, the CDR3 is TGTGCCAGCAGTTTTTCCACATATAGCAATCAGCCCCAGCATTTA. This translates into CASSFSTYSNQPQHL.

This clonotype has at least ten counts. This rearrangement joins TRBV5-1 to TRBJ2-1; possible D gene TRBD2, 5 bases. Germline CDR1 SGHRS, CDR2 YFSETQ. V was pared by 4 bases and J by 0 bases, with 11 bases between. This CDR3 is 15 amino acids long. CDR3 DNA sequence: TGCGCCAGCAGCCATACTGGGAGCTCCTACAATGAGCAGTTCTTC. Its translation is CASSHTGSSYNEQFF.

As to this clonotype: A junction boundary mismatches the germline segment, possibly from a read error. The V call is TRBV27, the J call TRBJ1-2; D ambiguous. CDR3 length: 13 residues. The V gene's germline CDR1 is MNHEY and CDR2 SMNVEV (reference sequence). The DNA for the CDR3 is TGTGCCAGCAGTCCCCCCGCTAACTGTGGCTACACCTTC. Amino acids: CASSPPANCGYTF.

As to this clonotype: A clone one base away is much larger, so this may be a read error. This chain connects TRBV20-1 to TRBJ1-3, with D unresolved. The CDR3 has 15 amino acids. V was shortened by 3 bases and J by 1 base, with 13 bases between the two germline ends. Germline values: CDR1 DFQATT, CDR2 SNEGSKA (reference sequence). The CDR3 coding sequence is TGCAGTGCTAGTGATATGACGGATTCTGGAAACACCATATATTTT. Translating it yields CSASDMTDSGNTIYF.

The chain links TRBV5-1 to TRBJ2-7, with 8 bases matching TRBD1. The V and J ends lost 2 bases and 0 bases, in that order; junction bases with no gene match: 7. This CDR3 spans 16 amino acids. Per the germline V gene, CDR1 is SGHRS and CDR2 is YFSETQ. CDR3 in amino acids: CASSFDRDRYSYEQYF. CDR3 bases: TGCGCCAGCAGCTTTGACCGGGACAGGTACTCCTACGAGCAGTACTTC. Based on the CDR3 plus reference TRBV5-1 and TRBJ2-7, the full variable domain is KAGVTQTPRYLIKTRGQQVTLSCSPISGHRSVSWYQQTPGQGLQFLFEYFSETQRNKGNFPGRFSGRQFSNSRSEMNVSTLELGDSALYLCASSFDRDRYSYEQYFGPGTRLTVT.

This clonotype was counted only a few times. V is TRBV20-1 and J is TRBJ2-5, with D possibly being TRBD1 or TRBD2 (5 bases each). The CDR3 spans 16 residues. Trimming cost V 0 bases and J 5 bases, with 19 bases left between them. The germline gives CDR1 DFQATT, CDR2 SNEGSKA (reference sequence). CDR3 in amino acids: CSARDGGLRGAETQYF. For the CDR3, the DNA is TGCAGTGCTAGAGATGGCGGACTGAGAGGGGCGGAGACCCAGTACTTC.

A note on this clonotype: A single base separates this from a much larger clone, so it may be a read error. This sequence joins TRBV5-6 and TRBJ2-3; possibly TRBD1 for D (6 bases). Trimming left V 6 bases short and J 2 bases short, with 13 bases between. The CDR3 is 14 residues long. Germline V lookup: CDR1 SGHDT, CDR2 YYEEEE. The CDR3: CASTLGDITDTQYF. The CDR3 DNA reads as TGTGCCAGCACATTAGGGGACATCACAGATACGCAGTATTTT.

Comments on this clonotype: A read error is possible here, since a much larger clone lies one base away. The CDR3 loop reads CASSVGPNNQPQHF. The CDR3 nucleotides read TGTGCCAGCAGCGTAGGTCCCAATAATCAGCCCCAGCATTTT. This chain connects TRBV7-9 to TRBJ1-5; D uncertain. The CDR3 sequence is 14 residues long. The V and J ends lost 5 bases and 4 bases respectively, with 12 bases between them. Germline V gene sequence: CDR1 SEHNR, CDR2 FQNEAQ (reference sequence).

This clonotype has ten or more counts. The chain has TRBV14 and TRBJ2-1, with D unresolved. CDR3 length: 13 residues. V was shortened by 4 bases and J by 8 bases, with 12 bases between the two germline ends. Germline CDR1 is SGHDN and CDR2 is FVKESK. The CDR3 here is CASSPLRTHEQFF. CDR3 nucleotides: TGTGCCAGCAGCCCCTTAAGAACCCATGAGCAGTTCTTC.

This clonotype occurred many times. The chain joins TRBV7-9 to TRBJ2-3, with a tentative D call TRBD2 (5 bases). The CDR3 runs 15 residues. CDR1 SEHNR and CDR2 FQNEAQ come from the germline V gene (reference sequence). The V and J ends lost 4 bases and 1 base respectively, with 12 bases between them. CDR3 coding DNA: TGTGCCAGCAGCTCCGTTTGGGGAGGCACAGATACGCAGTATTTT. Encoded protein: CASSSVWGGTDTQYF.

This clonotype was seen at least ten times. This chain joins TRBV9 and TRBJ1-1; weak D call: TRBD1 (5 bases). The ends were cut back, 0 bases at V and 5 bases at J, with 14 bases in the middle. The CDR3 consists of 15 residues. Germline assignment: CDR1 SGDLS and CDR2 YYNGEE. This CDR3 is CASSVVQGFQTEAFF. The CDR3 DNA sequence: TGTGCCAGCAGCGTAGTTCAGGGATTTCAGACTGAAGCTTTCTTT.

In its sample, this clonotype was seen a few times. The chain has TRBV2 and TRBJ2-3; 7 nucleotides match TRBD1. V lost 4 bases and J lost 6; bases outside the gene matches: 10. The CDR3 is made up of 15 amino acids. The germline V gene has CDR1 SNHLY and CDR2 FYNNEI. The CDR3 reads CASSGQGEDSDTQYF. The CDR3 coding sequence is TGTGCCAGCAGTGGACAGGGTGAGGACTCGGATACGCAGTATTTT.

This chain uses TRBV19 with TRBJ1-1; D is uncertain. Germline V gene lookup returns CDR1 LNHDA and CDR2 SQIVND (reference sequence). CDR3 length: 13 residues. Trimming cost V 8 bases and J 8 bases, with 18 bases left between them. This chain's CDR3 is CASGMGVAAEAFF. The CDR3 coding sequence is TGTGCCAGTGGAATGGGTGTCGCGGCGGAAGCTTTCTTT.

This clonotype appeared a single time. Its ends do not fully match the called genes, so a read error is possible. The genes are TRBV2 and TRBJ2-2; D could derive from TRBD1 or TRBD2 (5 bases each). Germline V gives CDR1 SNHLY, CDR2 FYNNEI. This CDR3 spans 14 amino acids. The CDR3 sequence is CASSARVGDGEPFF. DNA of the CDR3: TGTGCCAGCAGTGCCAGGGTTGGGGACGGGGAGCCGTTTTTT.

This clonotype was detected a few times. The rearrangement links TRBV2 to TRBJ1-2; D unclear. V was trimmed by 10 bases and J by 0 bases, leaving 15 bases between them. Per germline, CDR1 SNHLY and CDR2 FYNNEI. This CDR3 spans 14 amino acids. CDR3 protein: CANAGGITNYGYTF. The CDR3 DNA is TGTGCCAACGCTGGTGGGATAACTAACTATGGCTACACCTTC.

Regarding this clonotype: An end of the junction does not agree with germline; a read error may underlie this. This rearrangement joins TRBV2 to TRBJ2-5; no firm D call. The CDR3 length is 13 residues. Germline V lookup: CDR1 SNHLY, CDR2 FYNNEI. CDR3 sequence: CASSELNQETQSF. Here the CDR3 DNA reads TGTGCCAGCAGTGAGTTGAACCAAGAGACCCAGTCCTTC.